The clone carrying this T cell receptor (beta chain) was picked up many times. Its antigen is not identified. This entry belongs to a study of CD8+CD57+ T cells in acquired aplastic anemia. Study context: Average DNA yield from sorted CD4+ and CD8+ cells was approximately 3 ug. Study-wide findings and caveats: Sharing between patients and controls was observed for around 30 CD8+ CDR3 sequences. Patients did not significantly differ from controls in CD8+ Simpson's diversity.

Looked up from germline, CDR1 is SEHNR and CDR2 is FQNEAQ (reference sequence). The CDR3 has 16 amino acids. V dropped 3 bases and J dropped 7 bases, with 19 bases sitting between them. Both TCR beta VDJ combination and CDR3 sequence profiling were carried out. Genomic DNA was the template for this profiling. TCRdb reprocessed the reads with MiXCR, giving one entry per CDR3 protein. The sample holds around 180,000 distinct CDR3 sequences; 55% to 70% are singletons and the top ten take roughly 44%. This chain connects TRBV7-9 to TRBJ1-5; D unresolved. The TCR sequence derives from a human donor in good health. Sequences were obtained from sorted CD4+, CD8+, or CD8+CD57+ T cells (not recorded which) from PBMCs. The CDR3 reads CASSFSDGPQGQPQHF. CDR3 DNA sequence: TGTGCCAGCAGCTTTTCGGACGGACCCCAAGGACAGCCCCAGCATTTT.